These 32 T cell receptor beta chains originate from one sample sequenced in a study of cytomegalovirus exposure and HLA in healthy donors. The primer mix had 60 Vbeta and 13 Jbeta primers. TCRdb's table, derived via immunoSEQ multiplex PCR, lists solely in-frame clones and lacks some. The sample contains under 150,000 clones, about 76% of which appear only once. Sample: PBMCs. Source of these receptors: a woman aged 30 to 39 in good health and CMV-seronegative.

The chain is built from TRBV7-9 and TRBJ2-3, with D possibly being TRBD2 (5 bases). The CDR3 loop spans 14 amino acids. Looked up from germline, CDR1 is SEHNR and CDR2 is FQNEAQ (reference sequence). V gave up 5 bases and J gave up 2 bases, with 11 bases separating them. CDR3 bases: TGTGCCAGCAGCGTTAAGCGGCACACAGATACGCAGTATTTT. It specifies CASSVKRHTDTQYF.

The chain uses TRBV13 and TRBJ2-1, with unresolved D. This CDR3 has 16 residues. Germline CDR1 reads PRHDT; CDR2 reads FYEKMQ (reference sequence). The ends were cut back, 2 bases at V and 5 bases at J, with 16 bases in the middle. The CDR3 coding sequence is TGTGCCAGCAGCTTATTGTCCCGCGCGAACCACAATGAGCAGTTCTTC. Residues: CASSLLSRANHNEQFF.

This clone is a singleton in its sample. V usage is TRBV6-1 and J usage is TRBJ2-5; TRBD1 is a possible D gene (7 bases). Trimming took off 2 bases at V and 5 bases at J, with 15 bases between the two ends. Per the germline V gene, CDR1 is MNHNS and CDR2 is SASEGT. The CDR3 loop spans 15 amino acids. The DNA of the CDR3 is TGTGCCAGCAGTGAATTCGGAGGGGGCGAGGAGACCCAGTACTTC. This codes for CASSEFGGGEETQYF.

Here the CDR3 reads CASSDKGNDNSPLHF. CDR3 DNA: TGTGCCAGCAGTGATAAGGGGAATGATAATTCACCCCTCCACTTT. This chain connects TRBV2 to TRBJ1-6; D might be TRBD1 (5 bases). The CDR3 consists of 15 residues. Germline CDR1 reads SNHLY; CDR2 reads FYNNEI. Between the trimmed V and J ends, which lost 3 bases and 5 bases, there was a span of 11 bases.

The V and J genes are TRBV4-3 and TRBJ2-3; TRBD2 is a possible D gene (6 bases). From germline, CDR1 is LGHNA and CDR2 YSLEER. The V gene lost 0 bases and the J gene lost 5 bases, with 18 bases spanning the gap. The CDR3 has 17 amino acids. The CDR3 reads CASSQDWGVRVGDTQYF. DNA for the CDR3: TGCGCCAGCAGCCAAGATTGGGGGGTACGGGTGGGAGATACGCAGTATTTT.

The chain uses TRBV6-6 and TRBJ1-1; no firm D call. Germline CDR1 MNHNY, CDR2 SVGAGI (reference sequence). V shed 6 bases and J shed 11 bases, with 19 bases lying between them. CDR3 length equals 13 residues. Written as DNA, the CDR3 is TGTGCCAGCAGCCTAACCCCCCCCTCTGCTGCTTTCTTT. Encoded protein: CASSLTPPSAAFF.

This rearrangement joins TRBV18 to TRBJ2-7; 10 bases fit TRBD2. V gave up 8 bases and J gave up 2 bases; unmatched junction bases: 3. From germline, CDR1 is KGHSH and CDR2 LQKENI. CDR3 length: 13 amino acids. CDR3 in DNA: TGTGCCAGCGCTGGACTAGCGGCCTACGAGCAGTACTTC. It translates to CASAGLAAYEQYF.

V usage is TRBV27 and J usage is TRBJ2-3, with a weak D call TRBD1 (6 bases). The CDR3 is 13 amino acids. The V end lost 3 bases, the J end lost 5 bases, and 9 bases lay between the germline ends. Looked up from germline, CDR1 is MNHEY and CDR2 is SMNVEV (reference sequence). Here the CDR3 DNA reads TGTGCCAGCAGTTTGGACAGTGGAGATACGCAGTATTTT. It is translated as CASSLDSGDTQYF.

Note on this clone: The sample contains more than one DNA sequence encoding this CDR3. The chain couples TRBV4-3 to TRBJ2-1, with 13 nucleotides matching TRBD2. The CDR3 consists of 17 residues. The V gene end was trimmed by 0 bases and the J gene end by 3 bases; junction bases not matched to a gene: 2. Germline loops: CDR1 LGHNA, CDR2 YSLEER. The CDR3 DNA is TGCGCCAGCAGCCAAGATAGGACTAGCGGGAGCTACAATGAGCAGTTCTTC. It translates to CASSQDRTSGSYNEQFF.

This clone has only a few counts. The CDR3, as DNA: TGCGCCAGCAGCAGCAGACTAGCGGGAGAGTCTGATACGCAGTATTTT. It translates to CASSSRLAGESDTQYF. The gene calls are TRBV5-1 and TRBJ2-3, with 12 positions matching TRBD2. Germline assignment: CDR1 SGHRS and CDR2 YFSETQ. Trimming removed 4 bases from V and 6 bases from J; junction bases left unmatched: 9. The CDR3 consists of 16 residues. Full variable domain (outside the CDR3, taken from reference TRBV5-1 and TRBJ2-3): KAGVTQTPRYLIKTRGQQVTLSCSPISGHRSVSWYQQTPGQGLQFLFEYFSETQRNKGNFPGRFSGRQFSNSRSEMNVSTLELGDSALYLCASSSRLAGESDTQYFGPGTRLTVL.

The chain has TRBV28 and TRBJ1-3; a possible D gene is TRBD1 (6 bases). CDR1 is MDHEN, CDR2 SYDVKM, per germline. CDR3 length: 17 residues. V lost 10 bases and J lost 4, with 26 bases in between. CDR3 residues: CATKSTPPGAGGNTIYF. The CDR3 DNA reads TGTGCCACCAAATCAACACCCCCAGGGGCAGGAGGAAACACCATATATTTT.

The V gene is TRBV6-5, the J gene TRBJ1-2, with 7 bases lining up with TRBD1. This CDR3 spans 13 amino acids. Germline lookup yields CDR1 MNHEY and CDR2 SVGAGI. Unmatched junction bases numbered 8, after V lost 5 bases and J lost 8 bases. The CDR3 loop is CASSRRQGVGYTF. The CDR3 DNA is TGTGCCAGCAGTCGCAGACAGGGCGTAGGCTACACCTTC.

V is TRBV6-6 and J is TRBJ1-6, with 7 bases lining up with TRBD1. The J segment lost 7 bases and the V segment lost 4 bases, leaving 7 bases of the junction unmatched. The CDR3 covers 15 residues. From germline, CDR1 is MNHNY and CDR2 SVGAGI (reference sequence). The CDR3 region is CASSSREGANSPLHF. The CDR3 nucleotides are TGTGCCAGCAGTTCCCGGGAGGGGGCGAATTCACCCCTCCACTTT.

A word on this clone: The sample contains more than one DNA sequence encoding this CDR3. The chain carries TRBV27 and TRBJ2-1; perhaps TRBD2 as D (6 bases). CDR1 is MNHEY, CDR2 SMNVEV, per germline (reference sequence). The CDR3 covers 12 residues. V shed 5 bases and J shed 6 bases, with 8 bases lying between them. The CDR3 is CASSRLGNEQFF. The DNA of the CDR3 is TGTGCCAGCAGTAGACTAGGCAATGAGCAGTTCTTC.

The V call is TRBV5-4, the J call TRBJ2-3; 13 nucleotides align to TRBD2. The V and J ends lost 4 bases and 4 bases, in that order; junction bases with no gene match: 3. Germline loops: CDR1 SGHNT, CDR2 YYREEE (reference sequence). The CDR3 contains 15 residues. DNA of the CDR3: TGTGCCAGCAGCACGGGACTAGCGGGGCCAGATACGCAGTATTTT. Translation gives CASSTGLAGPDTQYF.

CDR3: CASSPRSGIPFSGANVLTF. DNA for the CDR3: TGTGCCAGCTCACCACGGTCAGGGATCCCCTTCTCTGGGGCCAACGTCCTGACTTTC. V gene TRBV18 combines with J gene TRBJ2-6, with D perhaps matching TRBD1 (5 bases). V was trimmed by 1 base and J by 0 bases, leaving 16 bases between them. Germline V lookup: CDR1 KGHSH, CDR2 LQKENI. The CDR3 contains 19 residues.

This chain joins TRBV6-5 and TRBJ2-7, with TRBD1 matching 7 bases. The J segment lost 4 bases and the V segment lost 0 bases, leaving 6 bases of the junction unmatched. CDR3 size: 15 residues. Germline V gene data show CDR1 as MNHEY and CDR2 as SVGAGI. The CDR3 is CASSYSAGGFYEQYF. For the CDR3, the DNA is TGTGCCAGCAGTTACTCGGCAGGGGGTTTTTACGAGCAGTACTTC.

The J gene is TRBJ2-7, the V gene TRBV5-5; the match to TRBD2 covers 9 bases. The V gene's germline CDR1 is SGHKS and CDR2 YYEKEE (reference sequence). The CDR3 sequence is 15 residues long. The trim removed 1 base at V and 3 bases at J, leaving 5 bases unmatched. The CDR3 nucleotides read TGTGCCAGCAGCTTGCGGCGGGAGGGTCGCTACGAGCAGTACTTC. This translates into CASSLRREGRYEQYF.

The genes are TRBV11-3 and TRBJ1-1, with TRBD1 matching over 7 bases. The V gene's germline CDR1 is SGHNT and CDR2 YENEEA. Trimming at V came to 1 base and at J to 1 base, leaving 12 bases not matched to a gene. The CDR3 covers 18 residues. CDR3 in amino acids: CASSLGLSRQGRNTEAFF. DNA of the CDR3: TGTGCCAGCAGCTTAGGTTTGTCCCGACAGGGTCGGAACACTGAAGCTTTCTTT.

This chain joins TRBV15 and TRBJ2-1; 11 bases are shared with TRBD2. Per the germline V gene, CDR1 is LNHNV and CDR2 is YYDKDF (reference sequence). The V and J ends lost 1 base and 8 bases, in that order; junction bases with no gene match: 7. This CDR3 region has 16 residues. CDR3 sequence reads: CATSRATSGSMYEQFF. DNA for the CDR3: TGTGCCACCAGCAGAGCAACTAGCGGGAGTATGTATGAGCAGTTCTTC. Filled out from reference TRBV15 and TRBJ2-1, the complete variable domain reads DAMVIQNPRYQVTQFGKPVTLSCSQTLNHNVMYWYQQKSSQAPKLLFHYYDKDFNNEADTPDNFQSRRPNTSFCFLDIRSPGLGDTAMYLCATSRATSGSMYEQFFGPGTRLTVL.

J is TRBJ2-2 and V is TRBV7-7; D gene unclear. V was clipped by 5 bases and J by 6 bases, with 7 bases between them. CDR1 is SSHAT, CDR2 FNYEAQ, per germline (reference sequence). This CDR3 contains 12 residues. The CDR3 reads CASSPRAGELFF. CDR3 DNA: TGTGCCAGCAGCCCCCGGGCCGGGGAGCTGTTTTTT.

This chain uses TRBV10-3 with TRBJ2-1; possibly TRBD1 for D (6 bases). The V gene lost 0 bases and the J gene lost 3 bases, with 12 bases spanning the gap. The length of the CDR3 is 16 residues. Germline CDR1 reads ENHRY; CDR2 reads SYGVKD. CDR3 region: CAISESTGASYNEQFF. The DNA for the CDR3 is TGTGCCATCAGTGAGTCGACAGGAGCCAGCTACAATGAGCAGTTCTTC.

The rearrangement uses TRBV5-1 and TRBJ2-7; TRBD1 is a possible D gene (6 bases). CDR3 length: 16 amino acids. The germline gives CDR1 SGHRS, CDR2 YFSETQ. The V and J ends lost 4 bases and 5 bases respectively, with 22 bases between them. This CDR3 reads CASSLARQGPDDEQYF. CDR3 nucleotide sequence: TGCGCCAGCAGCCTGGCGAGGCAGGGGCCGGATGACGAGCAGTACTTC.

V usage is TRBV5-1 and J usage is TRBJ2-1; D is ambiguous. Between the trimmed V and J ends, which lost 0 bases and 4 bases, there was a span of 14 bases. Germline V gives CDR1 SGHRS, CDR2 YFSETQ. The CDR3 totals 16 residues. The CDR3 DNA is TGCGCCAGCAGCTTGGATTACCTAGGCGGATACAATGAGCAGTTCTTC. Its protein product is CASSLDYLGGYNEQFF. Together with reference TRBV5-1 and TRBJ2-1, the CDR3 gives the full variable domain: KAGVTQTPRYLIKTRGQQVTLSCSPISGHRSVSWYQQTPGQGLQFLFEYFSETQRNKGNFPGRFSGRQFSNSRSEMNVSTLELGDSALYLCASSLDYLGGYNEQFFGPGTRLTVL.

The rearrangement joins TRBV7-3 to TRBJ2-1; TRBD1 matches at 7 bases. J lost 9 bases, V lost 8 bases, and 10 bases had no gene match. Germline lookup yields CDR1 SGHTA and CDR2 FQGTGA. CDR3 length: 13 amino acids. The CDR3 DNA reads as TGTGCCAGCTCCCAGGGGGAAAGGGGTGAGCAGTTCTTC. Its translation: CASSQGERGEQFF. Full variable domain (outside the CDR3, taken from reference TRBV7-3 and TRBJ2-1): GAGVSQTPSNKVTEKGKYVELRCDPISGHTALYWYRQSLGQGPEFLIYFQGTGAADDSGLPNDRFFAVRPEGSVSTLKIQRTERGDSAVYLCASSQGERGEQFFGPGTRLTVL.

The chain employs TRBV18 and TRBJ2-7; no firm D call. The CDR3 loop spans 14 amino acids. In germline, CDR1 is KGHSH, CDR2 LQKENI. The V end was cut by 2 bases, the J end by 2 bases, with 10 bases between. The chain's CDR3 is CASSPDAQAYEQYF. In DNA form, the CDR3 reads TGTGCCAGCTCACCAGATGCGCAGGCCTACGAGCAGTACTTC.

This clone showed up just once. This chain links TRBV11-3 with TRBJ1-1, with D possibly TRBD1 on 5 matching bases. V was trimmed by 5 bases and J by 5 bases, leaving 9 bases between them. This CDR3 comprises 12 residues. Germline CDR1 and CDR2: SGHNT and YENEEA. CDR3 DNA sequence: TGTGCCAGCAGCCGGGGGAGGACTGAAGCTTTCTTT. Translation gives CASSRGRTEAFF.

The count of this clone is one. This chain uses TRBV5-5 with TRBJ2-7, with D perhaps matching TRBD2 (6 bases). Trimming removed 0 bases from V and 3 bases from J, with 10 bases in between. CDR1 SGHKS and CDR2 YYEKEE come from the germline V gene (reference sequence). The CDR3 runs 14 residues. The CDR3 region has the DNA TGTGCCAGCAGCTTGGTGCTGGGACTCTACGAGCAGTACTTC. Translated: CASSLVLGLYEQYF.

This sequence joins TRBV6-5 and TRBJ1-2, with TRBD1 identical over 8 bases. Germline CDR1 MNHEY, CDR2 SVGAGI. This CDR3 is 15 amino acids long. Trimming cost V 5 bases and J 4 bases; bases outside gene matches: 9. CDR3 sequence reads: CASSGQGESLYGYTF. The DNA of the CDR3 is TGTGCCAGCAGTGGACAGGGCGAGTCCCTCTATGGCTACACCTTC.

The chain couples TRBV2 to TRBJ2-2; no reliable D call. The V gene's germline CDR1 is SNHLY and CDR2 FYNNEI. This CDR3 is built from 14 residues. V lost 4 bases, J lost 1 base, and 7 bases lay in between. CDR3 amino acids: CASSGNRNTGELFF. CDR3 sequence (DNA): TGTGCCAGCAGTGGGAACAGGAACACCGGGGAGCTGTTTTTT.

The sample holds a few counts of this clone. This chain links TRBV6-1 with TRBJ1-5; TRBD1 agrees at 7 bases. V was clipped by 0 bases and J by 5 bases; unmatched bases: 4. The germline CDR1 and CDR2 sequences are MNHNS and SASEGT. The CDR3 is made up of 15 amino acids. In DNA form, the CDR3 reads TGTGCCAGCAGTGAAGCACAGGGGACTTATCAGCCCCAGCATTTT. It yields the protein CASSEAQGTYQPQHF.

This clone occurred a few times. The chain joins TRBV7-7 to TRBJ2-2; perhaps TRBD2 as D (6 bases). The CDR3 has 13 amino acids. Germline values: CDR1 SSHAT, CDR2 FNYEAQ (reference sequence). CDR3 in amino acids: CASGGPGIGELFF. In nucleotides, the CDR3 is TGTGCTAGCGGCGGCCCCGGCATCGGGGAGCTGTTTTTT. Full variable domain (remainder filled in from reference TRBV7-7 and TRBJ2-2): GAGVSQSPRYKVTKRGQDVTLRCDPISSHATLYWYQQALGQGPEFLTYFNYEAQPDKSGLPSDRFSAERPEGSISTLTIQRTEQRDSAMYRCASGGPGIGELFFGEGSRLTVL.